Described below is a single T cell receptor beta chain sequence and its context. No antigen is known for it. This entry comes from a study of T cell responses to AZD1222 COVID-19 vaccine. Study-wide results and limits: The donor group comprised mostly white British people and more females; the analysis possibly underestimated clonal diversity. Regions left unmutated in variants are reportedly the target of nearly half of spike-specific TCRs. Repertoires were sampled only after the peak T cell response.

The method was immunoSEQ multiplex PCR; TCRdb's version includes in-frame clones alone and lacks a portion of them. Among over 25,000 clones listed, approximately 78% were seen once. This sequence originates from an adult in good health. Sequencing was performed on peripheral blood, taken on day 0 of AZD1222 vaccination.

CDR3 loop: CASSNLGEGYGYTF. The DNA of the CDR3 is TGTGCCAGCAGCAATCTGGGGGAGGGGTATGGCTACACCTTC. The V gene is TRBV7-2, the J gene TRBJ1-2, with D possibly being TRBD1 (5 bases). From germline, CDR1 is SGHTA and CDR2 FQGNSA. Deletions cut 5 bases from V and 5 bases from J, with 15 bases between. The CDR3 sequence is 14 residues long.